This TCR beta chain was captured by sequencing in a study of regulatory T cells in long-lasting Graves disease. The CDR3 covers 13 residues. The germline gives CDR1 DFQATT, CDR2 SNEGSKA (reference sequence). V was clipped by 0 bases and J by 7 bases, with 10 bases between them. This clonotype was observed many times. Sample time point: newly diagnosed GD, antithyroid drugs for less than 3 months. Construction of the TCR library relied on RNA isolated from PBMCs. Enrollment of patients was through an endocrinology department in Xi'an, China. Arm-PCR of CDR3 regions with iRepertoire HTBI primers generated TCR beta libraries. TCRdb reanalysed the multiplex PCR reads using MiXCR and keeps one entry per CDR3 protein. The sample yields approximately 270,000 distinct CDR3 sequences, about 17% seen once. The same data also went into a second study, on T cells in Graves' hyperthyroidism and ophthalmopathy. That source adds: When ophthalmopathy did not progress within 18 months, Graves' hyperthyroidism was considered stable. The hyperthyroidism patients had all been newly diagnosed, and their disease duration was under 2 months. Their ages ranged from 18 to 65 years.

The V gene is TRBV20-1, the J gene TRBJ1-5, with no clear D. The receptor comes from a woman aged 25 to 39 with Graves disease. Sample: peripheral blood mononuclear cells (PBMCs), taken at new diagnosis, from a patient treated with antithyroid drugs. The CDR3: CSARDSLLQPQHF. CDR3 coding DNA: TGCAGTGCTAGAGATAGTCTGTTGCAGCCCCAGCATTTT.